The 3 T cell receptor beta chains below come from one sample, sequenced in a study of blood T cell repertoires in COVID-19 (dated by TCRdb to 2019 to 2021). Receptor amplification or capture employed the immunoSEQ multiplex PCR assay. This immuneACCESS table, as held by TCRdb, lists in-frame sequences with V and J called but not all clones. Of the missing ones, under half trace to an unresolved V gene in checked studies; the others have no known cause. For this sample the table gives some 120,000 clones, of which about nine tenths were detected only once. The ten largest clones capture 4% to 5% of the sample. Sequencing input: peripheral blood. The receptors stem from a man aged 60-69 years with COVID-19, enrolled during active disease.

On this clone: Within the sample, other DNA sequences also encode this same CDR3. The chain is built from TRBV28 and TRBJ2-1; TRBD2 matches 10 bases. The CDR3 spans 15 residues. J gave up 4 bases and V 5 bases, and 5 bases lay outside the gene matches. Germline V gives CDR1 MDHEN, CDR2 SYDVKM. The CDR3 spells CASSPTSGVYNEQFF. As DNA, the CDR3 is TGTGCCAGCAGTCCCACTAGCGGGGTTTACAATGAGCAGTTCTTC.

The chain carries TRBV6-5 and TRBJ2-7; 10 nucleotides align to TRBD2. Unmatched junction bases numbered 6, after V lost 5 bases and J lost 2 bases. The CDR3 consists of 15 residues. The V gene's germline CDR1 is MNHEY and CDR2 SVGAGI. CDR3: CASSLAGDNPYEQYF. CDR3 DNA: TGTGCCAGCAGTCTAGCGGGAGATAACCCCTACGAGCAGTACTTC.

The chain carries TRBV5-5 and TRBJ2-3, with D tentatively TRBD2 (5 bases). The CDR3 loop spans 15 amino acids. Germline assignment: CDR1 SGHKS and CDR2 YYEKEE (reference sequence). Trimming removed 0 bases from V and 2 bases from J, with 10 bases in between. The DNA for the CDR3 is TGTGCCAGCAGCTTGGACGCGAGGGACACAGATACGCAGTATTTT. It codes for CASSLDARDTDTQYF.